These T cell receptor beta chains were read from a single sample in a study of cytomegalovirus exposure and HLA in healthy donors. Sequencing used immunoSEQ multiplex PCR; TCRdb keeps in-frame clones, though not all of them. Of roughly 150,000 clones listed, approximately 88% are singletons. Input material: PBMCs. The source is a man in his thirties or forties in good health and CMV-seronegative. CDR3s include the opening cysteine and the closing phenylalanine or tryptophan. Each record gives: D gene, V gene, clone size, J gene, CDR3 protein, CDR3 DNA. D genes are given only for firm matches. Clone size is stated in some rows and not others, as once, few, many or a class when expanded.

-	TRBV6-5	-	TRBJ1-1	CASSYERNEDEAFF	TGTGCCAGCAGTTACGAGCGTAATGAGGATGAAGCTTTCTTT
-	TRBV27	-	TRBJ2-1	CASMRDNDNEQFF	TGTGCCAGCATGAGGGACAACGACAATGAGCAGTTCTTC
-	TRBV2	-	TRBJ1-1	CASSEAYDGGTEAFF	TGTGCCAGCAGTGAAGCCTATGACGGGGGCACTGAAGCTTTCTTT
TRBD2	TRBV4-1	-	TRBJ2-7	CASSEPGLAGSEEQYF	TGCGCCAGCAGCGAACCGGGACTAGCGGGGTCTGAGGAGCAGTACTTC
-	TRBV5-1	-	TRBJ2-7	CASRVGGTSYEQYF	TGCGCCAGCAGAGTCGGGGGAACTAGTTACGAGCAGTACTTC
TRBD2	TRBV18	once	TRBJ2-1	CASSPLAGGRDEQFF	TGTGCCAGCTCACCCCTAGCGGGAGGGCGAGATGAGCAGTTCTTC
TRBD2	TRBV7-9	-	TRBJ2-1	CASGLAHNEQFF	TGTGCCAGCGGACTAGCCCACAATGAGCAGTTCTTC
TRBD1	TRBV7-3	-	TRBJ2-2	CASSFSTGGPGELFF	TGTGCCAGCAGCTTTAGTACAGGGGGCCCCGGGGAGCTGTTTTTT
TRBD2	TRBV7-3	-	TRBJ2-5	CASSHTSSQLAGAQQETQYF	TGTGCCAGCAGCCACACTAGTTCCCAACTAGCGGGAGCTCAGCAAGAGACCCAGTACTTC
TRBD2	TRBV5-1	-	TRBJ2-7	CASSFTSGRATIEQYF	TGCGCCAGCAGCTTTACTAGCGGGAGGGCCACTATCGAGCAGTACTTC
TRBD2	TRBV7-9	few	TRBJ2-1	CASSLGGLAGGHNEQFF	TGTGCCAGCAGCTTAGGAGGACTAGCGGGGGGCCACAATGAGCAGTTCTTC
TRBD1	TRBV25-1	few	TRBJ1-6	CASRRTGANSPLHF	TGTGCCAGCAGGAGGACAGGGGCGAATTCACCCCTCCACTTT
TRBD2	TRBV6-5	-	TRBJ2-7	CASSSLARSSYEQYF	TGTGCCAGCAGTTCACTAGCGAGAAGCTCCTACGAGCAGTACTTC
TRBD2	TRBV7-3	-	TRBJ2-3	CASSQGLAGSDTQYF	TGTGCCAGCAGCCAAGGGCTAGCGGGATCAGATACGCAGTATTTT
-	TRBV5-8	-	TRBJ1-6	CASSLGGAFYSPLHF	TGTGCCAGCAGCCTTGGCGGGGCCTTTTATTCACCCCTCCACTTT
TRBD1	TRBV5-6	-	TRBJ2-3	CASSLVKRTGSTDTQYF	TGTGCCAGCAGCTTGGTCAAGCGGACAGGGAGCACAGATACGCAGTATTTT
TRBD2	TRBV7-9	-	TRBJ2-1	CASSFPSGGTFSEQFF	TGTGCCAGCAGCTTCCCTAGCGGGGGGACTTTCAGTGAGCAGTTCTTC
TRBD1	TRBV7-3	-	TRBJ2-7	CASSKGQGKGYEQYF	TGTGCCAGCAGCAAAGGACAGGGGAAGGGCTACGAGCAGTACTTC
TRBD1	TRBV14	few	TRBJ1-2	CASSQSRGGGTNYGYTF	TGTGCCAGCAGCCAATCCCGTGGAGGGGGCACTAACTATGGCTACACCTTC
-	TRBV19	-	TRBJ2-7	CASSFIPGHHAYEQYF	TGTGCCAGTAGCTTTATACCGGGACACCATGCTTACGAGCAGTACTTC
-	TRBV21-1	-	TRBJ2-5	CASSNKGQGAFESETQYF	TGTGCCAGCAGCAATAAGGGACAGGGGGCTTTTGAGTCCGAGACCCAGTACTTC
-	TRBV27	few	TRBJ2-7	CASSARSALLGVAYEQYF	TGTGCCAGCAGTGCCCGTAGTGCCCTTCTAGGGGTAGCCTACGAGCAGTACTTC
TRBD1	TRBV2	few	TRBJ1-2	CASSGQGSYGYTF	TGTGCCAGCAGCGGACAGGGATCCTATGGCTACACCTTC
-	TRBV21-1	-	TRBJ1-5	CASSNIPSNQPQHF	TGTGCCAGCAGCAATATCCCCAGCAATCAGCCCCAGCATTTT
TRBD1	TRBV5-3	-	TRBJ1-2	CARSSSRDREPQPLSYGYTF	TGTGCCAGAAGCTCCTCCCGGGACAGGGAACCTCAGCCGTTATCCTATGGCTACACCTTC
TRBD2	TRBV30	-	TRBJ2-1	CASTRLAGGEQFF	TGTGCCTCCACCCGACTAGCGGGAGGCGAGCAGTTCTTC
TRBD2	TRBV5-1	-	TRBJ2-1	CASSLPSGGVGEQFF	TGCGCCAGCAGCTTGCCTAGCGGGGGGGTGGGTGAGCAGTTCTTC
-	TRBV2	-	TRBJ1-2	CAITGGGAVYGYTF	TGTGCCATCACTGGGGGGGGCGCGGTGTATGGCTACACCTTC
TRBD1	TRBV7-8	-	TRBJ1-1	CASSWGGGQGATEAFF	TGTGCCAGCAGCTGGGGGGGCGGGCAGGGGGCGACTGAAGCTTTCTTT
TRBD1	TRBV7-6	-	TRBJ2-7	CASSLGGGTGIYEQYF	TGTGCCAGCAGCTTAGGGGGAGGGACAGGGATTTACGAGCAGTACTTC
TRBD1	TRBV5-4	-	TRBJ2-3	CASSIQGAQGTDTQYF	TGTGCCAGCAGCATACAGGGGGCGCAAGGCACAGATACGCAGTATTTT
TRBD1	TRBV5-6	-	TRBJ1-2	CASSSDRGLDYGYTF	TGTGCCAGCAGCTCGGACAGGGGGCTTGACTATGGCTACACCTTC
TRBD1	TRBV30	few	TRBJ1-3	CAWSVRDRVGNTIYF	TGTGCCTGGAGTGTCCGGGACAGGGTTGGAAACACCATATATTTT
-	TRBV14	once	TRBJ2-2	CASSQVRDYTGELFF	TGTGCCAGCAGCCAAGTAAGGGACTACACCGGGGAGCTGTTTTTT
-	TRBV7-9	few	TRBJ2-7	CASSLSSGIYEQYF	TGTGCCAGCAGCTTATCCTCCGGGATCTACGAGCAGTACTTC
TRBD2	TRBV7-3	-	TRBJ2-5	CASSHKTSGSGETQYF	TGTGCCAGCAGCCATAAGACTAGCGGGAGCGGAGAGACCCAGTACTTC
-	TRBV4-1	-	TRBJ2-7	CASSQVGEAGAYEQYF	TGCGCCAGCAGCCAAGTTGGAGAGGCAGGGGCATACGAGCAGTACTTC
TRBD2	TRBV5-4	-	TRBJ2-7	CASSLAGGSSYEQYF	TGTGCCAGCAGCTTGGCCGGCGGGAGCTCCTACGAGCAGTACTTC
-	TRBV6-5	-	TRBJ2-3	CASSYLQGFYQYF	TGTGCCAGCAGTTACCTACAGGGTTTCTATCAGTATTTT
-	TRBV7-9	-	TRBJ1-4	CASSSPTGKGEVTNEKLFF	TGTGCCAGCAGTTCCCCAACAGGAAAAGGGGAGGTAACTAATGAAAAACTGTTTTTT
TRBD2	TRBV9	-	TRBJ2-7	CASSPRRGLSYEQYF	TGTGCCAGCAGCCCCAGGCGGGGACTAAGCTACGAGCAGTACTTC
TRBD2	TRBV11-2	-	TRBJ2-1	CASSLGFGGGGYNEQFF	TGTGCCAGCAGCTTAGGTTTTGGGGGGGGAGGATACAATGAGCAGTTCTTC
-	TRBV19	-	TRBJ1-1	CASKGGLGDTEAFF	TGTGCCAGTAAGGGCGGTCTCGGGGACACTGAAGCTTTCTTT
-	TRBV14	-	TRBJ2-1	CASSQLRVGNEQFF	TGTGCCAGCAGCCAGCTCAGGGTGGGCAATGAGCAGTTCTTC
TRBD1	TRBV7-9	-	TRBJ1-1	CASSRDRNTEAFF	TGTGCCAGCAGCCGGGACAGGAACACTGAAGCTTTCTTT
-	TRBV5-1	-	TRBJ2-6	CASSLPVSGANVLTF	TGCGCCAGCAGCTTACCGGTCTCTGGGGCCAACGTCCTGACTTTC
-	TRBV30	-	TRBJ1-4	CAWSPGQLQGEKLFF	TGTGCCTGGAGTCCCGGACAGCTCCAGGGTGAAAAACTGTTTTTT